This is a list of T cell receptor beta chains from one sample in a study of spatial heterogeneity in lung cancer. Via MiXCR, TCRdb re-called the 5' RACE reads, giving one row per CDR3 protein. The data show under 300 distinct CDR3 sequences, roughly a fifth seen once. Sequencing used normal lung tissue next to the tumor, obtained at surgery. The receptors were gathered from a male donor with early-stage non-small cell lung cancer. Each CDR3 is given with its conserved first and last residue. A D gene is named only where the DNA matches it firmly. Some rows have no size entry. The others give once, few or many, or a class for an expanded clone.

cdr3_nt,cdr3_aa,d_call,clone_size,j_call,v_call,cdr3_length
TGTGCCAGCAGCTCCTTGGGGGCGCGAAACACCGGGGAGCTGTTTTTT,CASSSLGARNTGELFF,-,few,TRBJ2-2,TRBV9,16
TGTGCCAGCTACGGTGTGAACACTGAAGCTTTCTTT,CASYGVNTEAFF,-,-,TRBJ1-1,TRBV6-5,12
TGCACCAGCAGCAGCCCCTTTCAGCCCCAGCATTTT,CTSSSPFQPQHF,-,-,TRBJ1-5,TRBV1,12
TGTGCCAGCAGGGTACAGGGACCCTCCTACAATGAGCAGTTCTTC,CASRVQGPSYNEQFF,-,-,TRBJ2-1,TRBV28,15
TGTGCCAGCAGATCGGCTGCGGGGGGCACAGATACGCAGTATTTT,CASRSAAGGTDTQYF,TRBD2,medium-sized,TRBJ2-3,TRBV11-2,15
TGTGCCAGCAGCCCCGGGGCAGGGCCAGCAGATACGCAGTATTTT,CASSPGAGPADTQYF,-,large,TRBJ2-3,TRBV7-2,15
TGCAGCGTTGATAACGGGGGCTCTGGGGCCAACGTCCTGACTTTC,CSVDNGGSGANVLTF,-,few,TRBJ2-6,TRBV29-1,15
TGTGCCAGCAGTGAAGGCTATCTTACGATGGGCTACACCTTC,CASSEGYLTMGYTF,-,large,TRBJ1-2,TRBV2,14
TGTGCCAGGAGCGCCCGTGCCCAGGGGGCGCGCTACGAGCAGTACTTC,CARSARAQGARYEQYF,-,-,TRBJ2-7,TRBV21-1,16
TGTGCCACCAGCAGAGCCAGGGGGAACTACGAGCAGTACTTC,CATSRARGNYEQYF,TRBD1,-,TRBJ2-7,TRBV15,14
TGTGCCATCAGTGGTAGCGGGGGGGTCTCCTACAATGAGCAGTTCTTC,CAISGSGGVSYNEQFF,TRBD2,medium-sized,TRBJ2-1,TRBV10-3,16
TGCAGTGCCGGGCGAGCAGATCAAGAGACCCAGTACTTC,CSAGRADQETQYF,-,large,TRBJ2-5,TRBV20-1,13
TGTGCCAGCAGCTTGGGGACGGACAATCAGCCCCAGCATTTT,CASSLGTDNQPQHF,-,-,TRBJ1-5,TRBV7-8,14
TGTGCCAGCAGTTCCGTGGGGGCCGGAAGGGGAAGCGGCTATGAGCAGTTCTTC,CASSSVGAGRGSGYEQFF,-,large,TRBJ2-1,TRBV28,18
TGCGCCAGCAGCTTGGTCCCCTCTGGGGCCAACGTCCTGACTTTC,CASSLVPSGANVLTF,-,-,TRBJ2-6,TRBV5-1,15
TGCAGTGCTAGAGATCCGAGGCCTTACACAGATACGCAGTATTTT,CSARDPRPYTDTQYF,-,large,TRBJ2-3,TRBV20-1,15
TGTGCCTGGAGTGAGGGACAGGGGGCTTTGGCTTTCTTT,CAWSEGQGALAFF,TRBD1,hyperexpanded,TRBJ1-1,TRBV30,13
TGTGCCAGCAGCTTGGGACATTGGTCCGGGGAGCTGTTTTTT,CASSLGHWSGELFF,-,large,TRBJ2-2,TRBV6-2/TRBV6-3,14
TGTGCCAGCAGCTTAACGGCAGGCAATCAGCCCCAGCATTTT,CASSLTAGNQPQHF,-,large,TRBJ1-5,TRBV7-9,14
TGCGCCAGCAGCTTGGAAGCGGGGTTTCGGAATGAGCAGTTCTTC,CASSLEAGFRNEQFF,TRBD2,large,TRBJ2-1,TRBV5-1,15
TGTGCCAGCAGCAGCACAGGGGGCAAGAATACGCAGTATTTT,CASSSTGGKNTQYF,TRBD1,large,TRBJ2-3,TRBV7-9,14
TGTGCCAGCAGCCCGGGACAGGAGAAACCCTACGAGCAGTACTTC,CASSPGQEKPYEQYF,TRBD1,-,TRBJ2-7,TRBV7-9,15
TGTGCCAGCAGGGGACAGGGGGCTGTTTCCGGGGAGCTGTTTTTT,CASRGQGAVSGELFF,TRBD1,large,TRBJ2-2,TRBV12-3/TRBV12-4,15
TGTGCCAGCAGCCTCGCACGGGGCAGGGCTAATTCACCCCTCCACTTT,CASSLARGRANSPLHF,-,-,TRBJ1-6,TRBV7-6,16
TGTGCCAGCAGCGTCGACAGGGGCGCTAATGAAAAACTGTTTTTT,CASSVDRGANEKLFF,TRBD1,few,TRBJ1-4,TRBV9,15
TGTGCCAGCAGCTTCAGATTTCACAAGAGCTCTGGGGCCAACGTCCTGACTTTC,CASSFRFHKSSGANVLTF,-,medium-sized,TRBJ2-6,TRBV7-2,18
TGCGCCAGCAGTCCCCCCGGCATCCCTTCCGAAGAGACCCAGTACTTC,CASSPPGIPSEETQYF,-,hyperexpanded,TRBJ2-5,TRBV23-1,16
TGTGCCTGGGACAGAAACTATGGCTACACCTTC,CAWDRNYGYTF,-,few,TRBJ1-2,TRBV30,11
TGCAGCGTTGGACAGGGGGCGTCCTACGAGCAGTACTTC,CSVGQGASYEQYF,TRBD1,-,TRBJ2-7,TRBV29-1,13
TGTGCCAGCAGCCAAGTGGGACCGGGACGTTCCACAGATACGCAGTATTTT,CASSQVGPGRSTDTQYF,-,hyperexpanded,TRBJ2-3,TRBV3-2,17
TGTGCCAGCAGTCTTGGCGTTAGAAGGAGATGGGTCCTCTACGAGCAGTACTTC,CASSLGVRRRWVLYEQYF,-,hyperexpanded,TRBJ2-7,TRBV12-3/TRBV12-4,18
TGTGCCAGCAGCGGCGGGACTAGCACAGATACGCAGTATTTT,CASSGGTSTDTQYF,-,few,TRBJ2-3,TRBV7-3,14
TGTGCCAGCAGCCAACGACCGGGACTAGTCTTCTACGAGCAGTACTTC,CASSQRPGLVFYEQYF,TRBD2,-,TRBJ2-7,TRBV3-1,16
TGTGCCAGCAGTCTCAGTACACCGGGCGGGGGGGCCAGTGAGACCCAGTACTTC,CASSLSTPGGGASETQYF,TRBD2,large,TRBJ2-5,TRBV27,18
TGTGCCAGCAGCTTAGAGGATTTGAACACTGAAGCTTTCTTT,CASSLEDLNTEAFF,-,few,TRBJ1-1,TRBV13,14
TGTGCCAGCAGCGGAGCCTTTAGGTACGGGACAAAAACTAACTATGGCTACACCTTC,CASSGAFRYGTKTNYGYTF,-,few,TRBJ1-2,TRBV7-9,19
TGTGCCAGCAGTTACTCGGGCCTAAACACTGAAGCTTTCTTT,CASSYSGLNTEAFF,-,-,TRBJ1-1,TRBV6-5,14
TGTGCCAGCTCACCCGGGACAGGGGGCGCCGGTGGCTACACCTTC,CASSPGTGGAGGYTF,TRBD1,hyperexpanded,TRBJ1-2,TRBV18,15
TGCGCCAGCAGCCAAGATCGGGGTGAGACCCAGTACTTC,CASSQDRGETQYF,-,medium-sized,TRBJ2-5,TRBV4-3,13
TGTGCCAGCAGTTTAAGGGCGAACACTGAAGCTTTCTTT,CASSLRANTEAFF,-,medium-sized,TRBJ1-1,TRBV27,13
TGTGCCAGCAGTCGGGCCGGGAATTCACCCCTCCACTTT,CASSRAGNSPLHF,-,hyperexpanded,TRBJ1-6,TRBV12-3/TRBV12-4,13
TGCGCCAGCAGCTTCGGACAGCGGACAAGAGATACGCAGTATTTT,CASSFGQRTRDTQYF,-,large,TRBJ2-3,TRBV5-1,15
TGTGCCAGCAGCTTAGAACAACTGAGTGAGCAGTTCTTC,CASSLEQLSEQFF,-,-,TRBJ2-1,TRBV7-2,13
TGTGCCAGCAGAAAATTGAAGGGACAGTCGAACACCGGGGAGCTGTTTTTT,CASRKLKGQSNTGELFF,TRBD1,few,TRBJ2-2,TRBV12-3/TRBV12-4,17
TGCGCCAGCAGCTTGGCCAGGGGGACAGGTGCAAGGACTGAAGCTTTCTTT,CASSLARGTGARTEAFF,TRBD1,medium-sized,TRBJ1-1,TRBV5-1,17
TGTGCCAGCAGCCAACTGACTAGTGTCGGTGAGCAGTTCTTC,CASSQLTSVGEQFF,-,few,TRBJ2-1,TRBV3-1,14
TGTGCCAGCCTTCCGACTAGCGTGGGGGAGACCCAGTACTTC,CASLPTSVGETQYF,TRBD2,large,TRBJ2-5,TRBV7-2,14
TGTGCCAGCAGTTTGACTAGCGGGGGAGCCAAAAACATTCAGTACTTC,CASSLTSGGAKNIQYF,TRBD2,-,TRBJ2-4,TRBV12-3/TRBV12-4,16
TGTGCCAGCAGCTTAGATGGAGGGGGATTTTACGAGCAGTACTTC,CASSLDGGGFYEQYF,-,-,TRBJ2-7,TRBV7-2,15
TGTGCCACCAGTGATTTTTCTCTGACGGGGTCCAATGAGCAGTTCTTC,CATSDFSLTGSNEQFF,-,hyperexpanded,TRBJ2-1,TRBV24-1,16